These 19 T cell receptor beta chains were all obtained from the same sample, sequenced in a study of blood T cell repertoires in COVID-19. Libraries were prepared by immunoSEQ multiplex PCR; TCRdb keeps only in-frame clonotypes and omits some of them. Of roughly 88,000 clones in the sample, approximately 79% are singletons; the top ten hold roughly 15%. Sequencing input: peripheral blood. All receptors come from a woman older than 75 with active or convalescent COVID-19.

The chain combines TRBV4-2 with TRBJ2-3; tentative D call: TRBD2 (7 bases). The germline V and J ends were trimmed by 0 bases and 2 bases, with 24 bases remaining between them. The germline CDR1 and CDR2 sequences are LGHNA and YNFKEQ. The CDR3 sequence is 20 residues long. CDR3 bases: TGTGCCAGCAGCCAAGATAGGATCGTCATGGGAGGGGGGGACACAGATACGCAGTATTTT. This translates into CASSQDRIVMGGGDTDTQYF.

This clone has a handful of counts. The chain carries TRBV2 and TRBJ1-2, with D possibly matching TRBD1 (6 bases). V gave up 6 bases and J gave up 6 bases, with 20 bases separating them. This CDR3 comprises 15 residues. Germline values: CDR1 SNHLY, CDR2 FYNNEI. The CDR3: CASRTGTFVSNGYTF. DNA of the CDR3: TGTGCCAGCAGAACCGGGACATTTGTGTCGAATGGCTACACCTTC.

The J gene is TRBJ2-1, the V gene TRBV19; D is unclear. The CDR3 consists of 14 residues. CDR1 LNHDA and CDR2 SQIVND come from the germline V gene (reference sequence). Between the trimmed V and J ends, which lost 5 bases and 1 base, there was a span of 9 bases. In nucleotides, the CDR3 is TGTGCCAGTAGTCCCTCCGGTTCCTACAATGAGCAGTTCTTC. Translated, it gives CASSPSGSYNEQFF.

The chain is built from TRBV5-1 and TRBJ2-7; 7 nucleotides line up with TRBD2. The CDR3 length is 15 residues. Germline V gene lookup returns CDR1 SGHRS and CDR2 YFSETQ. V lost 4 bases to trimming and J lost 5 bases; unmatched junction nucleotides: 12. In nucleotides, the CDR3 is TGCGCCAGCAGCCCCCCCACTAGCGTCGTGGACGAGCAGTACTTC. Residues: CASSPPTSVVDEQYF.

This chain links TRBV7-9 with TRBJ2-1; D unresolved. The CDR3 contains 15 residues. CDR1 and CDR2 (germline): SEHNR, FQNEAQ (reference sequence). Trimming took 2 bases from V and 4 from J, leaving 12 bases between them. The CDR3: CASSLSLRIYNEQFF. In DNA form, the CDR3 reads TGTGCCAGCAGCTTAAGTCTGAGGATTTACAATGAGCAGTTCTTC. The variable domain in full, with the rest retrieved from reference TRBV7-9 and TRBJ2-1, is DTGVSQNPRHKITKRGQNVTFRCDPISEHNRLYWYRQTLGQGPEFLTYFQNEAQLEKSRLLSDRFSAERPKGSFSTLEIQRTEQGDSAMYLCASSLSLRIYNEQFFGPGTRLTVL.

This clone was counted a single time. This sequence joins TRBV5-4 and TRBJ2-2, with D possibly TRBD2 on 6 matching bases. The CDR3 contains 16 residues. The ends were cut back, 3 bases at V and 3 bases at J, with 15 bases in the middle. The germline V gene has CDR1 SGHNT and CDR2 YYREEE (reference sequence). CDR3: CASSSPGSGYTGELFF. The CDR3 DNA reads TGTGCCAGCAGCTCTCCCGGTAGCGGATACACCGGGGAGCTGTTTTTT.

The chain has TRBV18 and TRBJ2-7; 10 bases are shared with TRBD1. Looked up from germline, CDR1 is KGHSH and CDR2 is LQKENI. V was pared by 6 bases and J by 2 bases, with 7 bases of the junction left unmatched. CDR3 length: 15 residues. CDR3 nucleotide sequence: TGTGCCAGCTCCTGGGGACAGGGGAGCCCCTACGAGCAGTACTTC. Protein: CASSWGQGSPYEQYF. The whole variable domain, filled in from reference TRBV18 and TRBJ2-7, reads NAGVMQNPRHLVRRRGQEARLRCSPMKGHSHVYWYRQLPEEGLKFMVYLQKENIIDESGMPKERFSAEFPKEGPSILRIQQVVRGDSAAYFCASSWGQGSPYEQYFGPGTRLTVT.

The genes are TRBV5-6 and TRBJ2-7; tentatively, D is TRBD1 (6 bases). The germline V gene encodes CDR1 SGHDT and CDR2 YYEEEE. This CDR3 comprises 16 residues. Deletions cut 0 bases from V and 0 bases from J, with 13 bases between. CDR3 coding DNA: TGTGCCAGCAGCTTGGAGAGAGGGGGTACCTCCTACGAGCAGTACTTC. Its translation: CASSLERGGTSYEQYF. Supplemented by reference TRBV5-6 and TRBJ2-7, the full variable domain reads DAGVTQSPTHLIKTRGQQVTLRCSPKSGHDTVSWYQQALGQGPQFIFQYYEEEERQRGNFPDRFSGHQFPNYSSELNVNALLLGDSALYLCASSLERGGTSYEQYFGPGTRLTVT.

This CDR3 reads CASSSLIAGGVGEQFF. The CDR3 DNA is TGTGCCAGCAGCTCACTTATAGCGGGAGGGGTAGGTGAGCAGTTCTTC. The chain combines TRBV5-4 with TRBJ2-1; 11 bases line up with TRBD2. Germline CDR1 SGHNT, CDR2 YYREEE (reference sequence). J was trimmed by 9 bases and V by 3 bases; bases with no gene match: 11. The CDR3 sequence is 16 residues long.

This clone came up once. The chain couples TRBV6-5 to TRBJ2-7; 7 positions match TRBD2. The CDR3 spans 16 residues. The germline CDR1 and CDR2 sequences are MNHEY and SVGAGI. J gave up 4 bases and V 0 bases, and 9 bases lay outside the gene matches. Here the CDR3 DNA reads TGTGCCAGCAGTTACTCGGGGTCCCTAGCGGAATACGAGCAGTACTTC. Protein: CASSYSGSLAEYEQYF.

CDR3 coding DNA: TGTGCCAGTTGTAGGGCGTATAGCAATCAGCCCCAGCATTTT. Protein product: CASCRAYSNQPQHF. The chain combines TRBV19 with TRBJ1-5; D is ambiguous. Germline V lookup: CDR1 LNHDA, CDR2 SQIVND (reference sequence). The germline V and J ends were trimmed by 8 bases and 0 bases, with 11 bases remaining between them. The CDR3 sequence is 14 residues long.

V gene TRBV9 combines with J gene TRBJ2-1; 7 bases map to TRBD2. V lost 2 bases to trimming and J lost 3 bases; unmatched junction nucleotides: 17. CDR3 length equals 19 residues. Germline-derived CDR1 and CDR2 are SGDLS and YYNGEE. The CDR3 sequence: CASSVKPVGAGSLYNEQFF. In DNA, the CDR3 is TGTGCCAGCAGCGTTAAACCAGTAGGAGCGGGGTCACTCTACAATGAGCAGTTCTTC.

This clone was picked up a small number of times. The V gene is TRBV19, the J gene TRBJ2-2, with 7 bases lining up with TRBD1. CDR1 and CDR2 (germline): LNHDA, SQIVND (reference sequence). This CDR3 is built from 16 residues. The V and J ends lost 7 bases and 0 bases, in that order; junction bases with no gene match: 8. The chain's CDR3 is CASKGQGGTNTGELFF. In DNA, the CDR3 is TGTGCCAGTAAAGGCCAAGGGGGCACGAACACCGGGGAGCTGTTTTTT.

The rearrangement joins TRBV24-1 to TRBJ2-2, with TRBD2 matching over 12 bases. The CDR3 covers 19 residues. Germline-derived CDR1 and CDR2 are KGHDR and SFDVKD. Germline trimming cut 4 bases from V and 4 bases from J; bases unmatched to any gene: 12. In nucleotides, the CDR3 is TGTGCCACCAGTGACATCACTAGCGGGAGGACGCGCGGCACCGGGGAGCTGTTTTTT. It codes for CATSDITSGRTRGTGELFF.

The genes are TRBV7-8 and TRBJ1-2, with a tentative D call TRBD1 (5 bases). CDR1 and CDR2 (germline): SGHVS, FQNEAQ. The CDR3 sequence is 15 residues long. V lost 5 bases to trimming and J lost 2 bases, with 15 bases between them. The CDR3 loop is CASSRGAGKNYGYTF. In DNA form, the CDR3 reads TGTGCCAGCAGCCGAGGAGCAGGGAAAAACTATGGCTACACCTTC.

CDR3 DNA: TGTGCCAGCAGCGTAGAGGGACAGGGGTTTGAGACCCAGTACTTC. It is translated as CASSVEGQGFETQYF. The V and J genes are TRBV9 and TRBJ2-5; 10 bases fit TRBD1. The length of the CDR3 is 15 residues. J gave up 5 bases and V 0 bases, and 4 bases lay outside the gene matches. Per germline, CDR1 SGDLS and CDR2 YYNGEE.

The V gene is TRBV27, the J gene TRBJ1-6, with 10 bases aligning to TRBD1. J lost 7 bases, V lost 1 base, and 4 bases had no gene match. Germline CDR1 reads MNHEY; CDR2 reads SMNVEV (reference sequence). This CDR3 is 16 amino acids long. CDR3 sequence reads: CASSLLTGGGNSPLHF. DNA of the CDR3: TGTGCCAGCAGTTTATTGACAGGGGGCGGAAATTCACCCCTCCACTTT.

The CDR3 sequence is CASSTGTGEAGELFF. CDR3 sequence (DNA): TGCGCCAGCAGTACCGGGACAGGGGAAGCCGGGGAGCTGTTTTTT. This chain joins TRBV5-1 and TRBJ2-2; 10 bases are shared with TRBD1. The length of the CDR3 is 15 residues. The J segment lost 6 bases and the V segment lost 5 bases, leaving 7 bases of the junction unmatched. Germline CDR1 reads SGHRS; CDR2 reads YFSETQ.

The chain links TRBV4-2 to TRBJ2-5; TRBD2 aligns across 9 bases. Trimming removed 0 bases from V and 4 bases from J; junction bases left unmatched: 9. The CDR3 has 17 residues. Germline V gene data show CDR1 as LGHNA and CDR2 as YNFKEQ. The CDR3: CASSQDWLAGSVETQYF. The CDR3, as DNA: TGTGCCAGCAGCCAAGATTGGCTAGCGGGGTCGGTAGAGACCCAGTACTTC.